A selection of T cell receptor beta chains follows, all from one sample in a study of cytomegalovirus exposure and HLA in healthy donors. Some clones are missing from TCRdb's copy, which holds only in-frame ones; the method was immunoSEQ multiplex PCR. This table holds under 200,000 clones, 82% found once. The specimen sequenced was PBMCs. These receptors were collected from a young woman in good health and CMV-seronegative. CDR3s include the opening cysteine and the closing phenylalanine or tryptophan.

>15|TRBJ2-3|TRBV11-2
CASSSGLAPADTQYF
>14|TRBJ1-1|TRBV6-5
CASSYRRGNTEAFF
>14|TRBJ2-7|TRBV7-6
CASSPDPLAVEQYF
>18|TRBJ2-3|TRBV10-1
CASSGELAGGPGTDTQYF
>15|TRBJ2-7|TRBV18
CASSPPAGVANEQYF
>14|NA|TRBV25-1
CASSDSGTGDEQYF
>14|TRBJ1-4|TRBV4-2
CASSQSSGYEKLFF
>16|TRBJ2-3|TRBV7-9
CASSMGTSGSTDTQYF
>13|TRBJ2-7|TRBV7-9
CASSHPGTDEQYF
>15|TRBJ1-2|TRBV19
CASTPGGGGSYGYTF
>16|TRBJ2-1|TRBV25-1
CASSAQPGLAADEQFF
>18|TRBJ2-5|TRBV5-1
CASSSLPGLAGGQETQYF
>15|TRBJ2-5|TRBV9
CASSVVPGYQETQYF
>14|TRBJ1-1|TRBV19
CASSIGDVTTEAFF
>17|TRBJ2-1|TRBV14
CASSQVYDTFGDNEQFF
>12|TRBJ2-7|TRBV2
CAGGLEVYEQYF
>13|TRBJ2-5|TRBV30
CAWNLAAVETQYF
>13|TRBJ2-7|TRBV4-2
CASSHPGFYEQYF
>12|TRBJ1-2|TRBV6-6
CASSYSGAERPF
>16|TRBJ2-3|TRBV7-8
CASSLVLRGATDTQYF
>14|TRBJ2-7|TRBV6-5
CASRRQGYPYEQYF
>14|TRBJ2-3|TRBV2
CASSERWGPDTQYF
>12|TRBJ2-7|TRBV2
CASRERTSEQYF
>15|TRBJ1-5|TRBV19
CASSILGAGGQPQHF